These T cell receptor beta chains were read from a single sample in a study of blood T cell repertoires in COVID-19. Libraries were prepared by immunoSEQ multiplex PCR; TCRdb keeps only in-frame clonotypes and omits some of them. The table includes some 98,000 clones, less than 85% detected once. The sequencing input was peripheral blood. The receptors originated from a man aged 70 or older with active or convalescent COVID-19. Both conserved end residues are part of each CDR3. A D gene is named only where the DNA matches it firmly. Rows may omit the clone size; those that give it use once, few, many or a size class.

j_gene: TRBJ2-3
abundance: NA
v_gene: TRBV2
d_gene: NA
CDR3nt: TGTGCCAGCAGTGATGAAGCGGTCACAGATACGCAGTATTTT
CDR3aa: CASSDEAVTDTQYF

j_gene: TRBJ2-7
abundance: NA
v_gene: TRBV5-5
d_gene: NA
CDR3nt: TGTGCCAGCAGCTGGGGCACTGTAACCGGCGAGCAGTACTTC
CDR3aa: CASSWGTVTGEQYF

j_gene: TRBJ1-5
abundance: NA
v_gene: TRBV29-1
d_gene: TRBD1
CDR3nt: TGCAGCGCCTCGGGACAGGGGGACAGCAATCAGCCCCAGCATTTT
CDR3aa: CSASGQGDSNQPQHF

j_gene: TRBJ2-7
abundance: NA
v_gene: TRBV19
d_gene: TRBD1
CDR3nt: TGTGCCAGTACGGGACAGGGGGCAGGCTCCTACGAGCAGTACTTC
CDR3aa: CASTGQGAGSYEQYF

j_gene: TRBJ2-3
abundance: NA
v_gene: TRBV5-6
d_gene: TRBD1
CDR3nt: TGTGCCAGCAGCTTGGGCTTACAGGGGTCTAGCACAGATACGCAGTATTTT
CDR3aa: CASSLGLQGSSTDTQYF

j_gene: TRBJ2-1
abundance: once
v_gene: TRBV19
d_gene: NA
CDR3nt: TGTGCCAGTAGTATCTCGGGGGACTCCTACAATGAGCAGTTCTTC
CDR3aa: CASSISGDSYNEQFF

j_gene: TRBJ1-3
abundance: NA
v_gene: TRBV6-5
d_gene: TRBD1
CDR3nt: TGTGCCAGCAGCCGACAGGGCTCTGGAAACACCATATATTTT
CDR3aa: CASSRQGSGNTIYF

j_gene: TRBJ2-7
abundance: NA
v_gene: TRBV3-1/TRBV3-2
d_gene: NA
CDR3nt: TGTGCCGCCGGGGGGCAGAAATTCTACGAGCAGTACTTC
CDR3aa: CAAGGQKFYEQYF

j_gene: TRBJ2-7
abundance: NA
v_gene: TRBV9
d_gene: NA
CDR3nt: TGTGCCAGCAGCAGGACTTCAGGTCCCTACGAGCAGTACTTC
CDR3aa: CASSRTSGPYEQYF

j_gene: TRBJ2-6
abundance: NA
v_gene: TRBV5-8
d_gene: NA
CDR3nt: TGTGCCAGCAGCTTGGGGGGGCTCGGGGCCAACGTCCTGACTTTC
CDR3aa: CASSLGGLGANVLTF

j_gene: TRBJ1-6
abundance: NA
v_gene: TRBV30
d_gene: NA
CDR3nt: TGTGCCTGGAGGGACAAGGGGGTGAATTCACCCCTCCACTTT
CDR3aa: CAWRDKGVNSPLHF

j_gene: TRBJ2-7
abundance: NA
v_gene: TRBV27
d_gene: TRBD2
CDR3nt: TGTGCCAGCAGTCCCACCCCCTCTCTAGCGGTGCACTCCTACGAGCAGTACTTC
CDR3aa: CASSPTPSLAVHSYEQYF

j_gene: TRBJ2-1
abundance: few
v_gene: TRBV6-2/TRBV6-3
d_gene: NA
CDR3nt: TGTGCCAGCAGTCTGAGGCGCGGGGCCGGGGACAATGAGCAGTTCTTC
CDR3aa: CASSLRRGAGDNEQFF

j_gene: TRBJ2-7
abundance: NA
v_gene: TRBV7-8
d_gene: TRBD2
CDR3nt: TGTGCCAGCAGCCCTAGCGGGGGGATCTACGAGCAGTACTTC
CDR3aa: CASSPSGGIYEQYF

j_gene: TRBJ1-2
abundance: NA
v_gene: TRBV29-1
d_gene: TRBD1
CDR3nt: TGCAGCGGGGCGACACAGGGGTTTCCTAACTATGGCTACACCTTC
CDR3aa: CSGATQGFPNYGYTF

j_gene: TRBJ1-4
abundance: once
v_gene: TRBV5-6
d_gene: TRBD1
CDR3nt: TGTGCCAGCAGCCCGACAGGGGGCGAGAAAAAACTGTTTTTT
CDR3aa: CASSPTGGEKKLFF

j_gene: TRBJ2-7
abundance: NA
v_gene: TRBV13
d_gene: NA
CDR3nt: TGTGCCAGCAGCCTACAGCGGTACGAGCAGTACTTC
CDR3aa: CASSLQRYEQYF

j_gene: TRBJ2-3
abundance: NA
v_gene: TRBV5-1
d_gene: TRBD1
CDR3nt: TGCGCCAGCAGCTCTGGGACAGGGGCAGATACGCAGTATTTT
CDR3aa: CASSSGTGADTQYF

j_gene: TRBJ2-3
abundance: NA
v_gene: TRBV5-1
d_gene: NA
CDR3nt: TGCGCCAGCAGCTTGGGGGGCCATAGTACAGATACGCAGTATTTT
CDR3aa: CASSLGGHSTDTQYF

j_gene: TRBJ2-5
abundance: NA
v_gene: TRBV6-6
d_gene: NA
CDR3nt: TGTGCCAGCAGCCACGCCTTAAGGGGGACCGTAGAGACCCAGTACTTC
CDR3aa: CASSHALRGTVETQYF

j_gene: TRBJ1-3
abundance: NA
v_gene: TRBV7-2
d_gene: NA
CDR3nt: TGTGCCAGCAGCTTGCAGGGGACCTCTGGAAACACCATATATTTT
CDR3aa: CASSLQGTSGNTIYF

j_gene: TRBJ2-7
abundance: NA
v_gene: TRBV2
d_gene: NA
CDR3nt: TGTGCCAGCGGGGGGAACTCCTACGAGCAGTACTTC
CDR3aa: CASGGNSYEQYF

j_gene: TRBJ1-6
abundance: few
v_gene: TRBV11-2
d_gene: NA
CDR3nt: TGTGCCAGCAGCAAGCTGGGGCAGGTGGATTCACCCCTCCACTTT
CDR3aa: CASSKLGQVDSPLHF

j_gene: TRBJ1-2
abundance: NA
v_gene: TRBV5-4
d_gene: NA
CDR3nt: TGTGCCAGCAGCTTGGAACCCCTGGGAGGAGGTTATGGCTACACCTTC
CDR3aa: CASSLEPLGGGYGYTF

j_gene: TRBJ1-2
abundance: NA
v_gene: TRBV7-3
d_gene: NA
CDR3nt: TGTGCCAGCAGCCCTAGACCGACAGGCTCTCTCACCTTC
CDR3aa: CASSPRPTGSLTF

j_gene: TRBJ1-1
abundance: NA
v_gene: TRBV6-2/TRBV6-3
d_gene: NA
CDR3nt: TGTGCCAGCAGTCAACGGGGGACTGAAGCTTTCTTT
CDR3aa: CASSQRGTEAFF

j_gene: TRBJ2-7
abundance: NA
v_gene: TRBV5-8
d_gene: TRBD1
CDR3nt: TGTGCCAGCAGCTTGGGGGCCACAGGGGTTTACGAGCAGTACTTC
CDR3aa: CASSLGATGVYEQYF

j_gene: TRBJ2-2
abundance: NA
v_gene: TRBV11-3
d_gene: TRBD1
CDR3nt: TGTGCCAGCAGCTATACCGGGACAGCGAACACCGGGGAGCTGTTTTTT
CDR3aa: CASSYTGTANTGELFF

j_gene: TRBJ2-2
abundance: NA
v_gene: TRBV6-2/TRBV6-3
d_gene: TRBD2
CDR3nt: TGTGCCAGCAGTTCCCCACCTTGGTGGGGGGGTACCGGGGAGCTGTTTTTT
CDR3aa: CASSSPPWWGGTGELFF

j_gene: TRBJ2-1
abundance: NA
v_gene: TRBV6-5
d_gene: TRBD1
CDR3nt: TGTGCCAGCAGCCTGACAGGGTTCGATGAGCAGTTCTTC
CDR3aa: CASSLTGFDEQFF

j_gene: TRBJ2-5
abundance: NA
v_gene: TRBV5-4
d_gene: TRBD2
CDR3nt: TGTGCCAGCAGCTTGAAAGCGGGGGGTGAGACCCAGTACTTC
CDR3aa: CASSLKAGGETQYF

j_gene: TRBJ2-7
abundance: NA
v_gene: TRBV24-1
d_gene: NA
CDR3nt: TGTGCCACCAGTGATTTGCCTAGAGGGTCCAGCCACTTC
CDR3aa: CATSDLPRGSSHF

j_gene: TRBJ1-1
abundance: few
v_gene: TRBV12-3/TRBV12-4
d_gene: NA
CDR3nt: TGTGCCAGCAGTTTCTTCCCAGGGGAAGCTTTCTTT
CDR3aa: CASSFFPGEAFF

j_gene: TRBJ1-2
abundance: NA
v_gene: TRBV24-1
d_gene: TRBD1
CDR3nt: TGTGCCACCAGTGACCCGACAGGGGAACGCTACACCTTC
CDR3aa: CATSDPTGERYTF

j_gene: TRBJ2-1
abundance: NA
v_gene: TRBV18
d_gene: TRBD1
CDR3nt: TGTGCCAGCTCACCACGGCCGGGACAGGTTTTGTGGAGGGGGAGCAATGAGCAGTTCTTC
CDR3aa: CASSPRPGQVLWRGSNEQFF

j_gene: TRBJ1-3
abundance: NA
v_gene: TRBV4-1
d_gene: TRBD1
CDR3nt: TGCGCCAGCAGCCCCCGGGACAGGGAGAGTGGAAACACCATATATTTT
CDR3aa: CASSPRDRESGNTIYF

j_gene: TRBJ2-7
abundance: NA
v_gene: TRBV18
d_gene: TRBD2
CDR3nt: TGTGCCAGCTCACCGAGTGCGGGGGGTCACGAGCAGTACTTC
CDR3aa: CASSPSAGGHEQYF

j_gene: TRBJ2-7
abundance: NA
v_gene: TRBV7-8
d_gene: TRBD2
CDR3nt: TGTGCCAGCAGCTTAGCCCGGTGGGAGGGATTGGGCTACGAGCAGTACTTC
CDR3aa: CASSLARWEGLGYEQYF

j_gene: TRBJ2-5
abundance: NA
v_gene: TRBV5-4
d_gene: TRBD2
CDR3nt: TGTGCCAGCAGCCTTAGCGGGGGGGAGACCCAGTACTTC
CDR3aa: CASSLSGGETQYF

j_gene: TRBJ1-3
abundance: few
v_gene: TRBV20-1
d_gene: NA
CDR3nt: TGCAGTGCTAGTATCCGCTCTGGAAACACCATATATTTT
CDR3aa: CSASIRSGNTIYF

j_gene: TRBJ1-2
abundance: NA
v_gene: TRBV7-8
d_gene: NA
CDR3nt: TGTGCCAGCAGCTTAGCGCTCGGGAACTATGGCTACACCTTC
CDR3aa: CASSLALGNYGYTF